The T cell receptor (beta chain) described here comes from a study of blood T cell repertoires in COVID-19. This table comes from immunoSEQ multiplex PCR, and its TCRdb copy is limited to in-frame clones, with some not included. Of 150,000 to 200,000 clones in the sample, roughly 90% are singletons; the top ten hold around 8.4%. Participants came from about 24 US areas, aged roughly 18 to 90 years. Cohort allocation depended upon clinical history that participants reported. V dropped 3 bases and J dropped 1 base, with 13 bases sitting between them. The germline gives CDR1 WNHNN, CDR2 SYGVQD (reference sequence). This CDR3 is 16 amino acids long.

The sample comprised PBMCs or T cells enriched from blood (not recorded which). The receptor was derived from a woman under 30 who had recovered from COVID-19. The genes are TRBV10-1 and TRBJ2-1; possibly TRBD1 for D (5 bases). The CDR3 DNA follows: TGCGCCAGCAGTGAATACCCCGCAGGGTCCTACAATGAGCAGTTCTTC. Its protein is CASSEYPAGSYNEQFF.